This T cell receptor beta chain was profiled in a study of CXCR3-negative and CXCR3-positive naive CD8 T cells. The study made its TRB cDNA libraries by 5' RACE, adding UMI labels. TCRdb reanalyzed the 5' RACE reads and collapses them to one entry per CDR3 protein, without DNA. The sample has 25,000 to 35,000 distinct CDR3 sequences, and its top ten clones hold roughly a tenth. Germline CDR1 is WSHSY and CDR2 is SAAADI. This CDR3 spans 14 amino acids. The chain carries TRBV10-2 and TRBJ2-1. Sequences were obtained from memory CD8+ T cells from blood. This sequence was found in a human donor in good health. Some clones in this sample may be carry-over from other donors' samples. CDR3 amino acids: CASSESISFNEQFF.